Reported below is one T cell receptor (beta chain). This specimen belongs to a study of blood T cell repertoires in COVID-19. Across the study: T cells, B-cell-depleted T cells, or PBMCs supplied cDNA or gDNA.

Data came from immunoSEQ multiplex PCR; TCRdb stores just in-frame clones and leaves some out. The data contain over 250,000 clones, roughly 89% of them singletons. Trimming pared 0 bases from V and 0 bases from J, leaving 12 bases between. The germline CDR1 and CDR2 sequences are LGHDT and YNNKEL (reference sequence). The CDR3 spans 18 residues. This clonotype originated in a man in his forties or fifties with acute or convalescent COVID-19. The chain employs TRBV3-1 (or the pseudogene TRBV3-2) and TRBJ1-6; TRBD1 is a possible D gene (5 bases). Sequenced: peripheral blood. The CDR3 sequence: CASSQDRGMSSYNSPLHF. In nucleotides, the CDR3 is TGTGCCAGCAGCCAAGATCGGGGGATGAGCTCCTATAATTCACCCCTCCACTTT.